These T cell receptor beta chains were read from a single sample in a study of molecular identifiers for immune sequencing clone quantification. In TCRdb, the PCR reads were re-called with MiXCR into one record per CDR3 protein. The sample has 460,000 or so distinct CDR3 sequences, around a fifth seen once. The sequencing sample was made of naive CD8+ T cells from blood, with Jurkat cell RNA spiked in. All receptors come from a human donor in good health. Some libraries in this study had Jurkat cell RNA spiked in. CDR3s include the opening cysteine and the closing phenylalanine or tryptophan. A D gene is named only where the DNA matches it firmly. Clone sizes are given selectively: once, few, many, or a class where the clone is expanded.

v_gene	d_gene	j_gene	abundance	CDR3nt	CDR3aa
TRBV2	NA	TRBJ1-1	many	TGTGCCAGCAGTGAAGCGCTTTCAGTGGGCACTGAAGCTTTCTTT	CASSEALSVGTEAFF
TRBV4-3	NA	TRBJ1-1	NA	TGCGCCAGCAGCCCTTGGAAGGGTAGCACTGAAGCTCTCTTT	CASSPWKGSTEALF
TRBV4-2	TRBD1	TRBJ1-1	many	TGTGCCAGCAGCCAAGGACCCGGGACAGGGGCTGAAGCTTTCTTT	CASSQGPGTGAEAFF
TRBV19	NA	TRBJ1-1	NA	TGTGCCAGTAGTATAGATCGCGTCTTCCCTGAAGCTTTCTTT	CASSIDRVFPEAFF
TRBV4-3	TRBD2	TRBJ2-1	few	TGCGCCAGCAGCCAAGATGGAGGTCGGGCGGGGGGAAATGAGCAGTTCTTC	CASSQDGGRAGGNEQFF
TRBV5-6	NA	TRBJ1-1	NA	TGTGCCAGCTACCCAGAGAAATACAGGGTCGGCGACACTGAAGCTTTCTTT	CASYPEKYRVGDTEAFF
TRBV12-3/TRBV12-4	TRBD2	TRBJ2-3	few	TGTGCCAGCAGACATCAAACTAGCGGGTCAGATACGCAGTATTTT	CASRHQTSGSDTQYF
TRBV4-1	NA	TRBJ2-3	many	TGCGCCAGCAGCCAAGATAGTACGGGCCAGTCCCCGCCAGATACGCAGTATTTT	CASSQDSTGQSPPDTQYF
TRBV12-3/TRBV12-4	NA	TRBJ2-3	many	TGTGCCAGCAGTTTCGGGGTAGATACGCAGTATTTT	CASSFGVDTQYF
TRBV2	TRBD2	TRBJ2-1	few	TGTGCCAGCACCACTAGCGGGGTCTCCTACAATGAGCAGTTCTTC	CASTTSGVSYNEQFF
TRBV2	NA	TRBJ2-5	few	TGTGCCAGCAGTGAAGGCGAACCGAGACTGGGGGAGACCCAGTACTTC	CASSEGEPRLGETQYF
TRBV7-9	NA	TRBJ2-2	NA	TGTGCCAGCAGCCCCCGGGGGCTAAACACCGGGGAGCTGTTTTTT	CASSPRGLNTGELFF
TRBV28	NA	TRBJ1-6	NA	TGTGCCAGCACTTCACCCCGAGTCGTCAAGATGGATTCACCCCTCCACTTT	CASTSPRVVKMDSPLHF
TRBV19	NA	TRBJ2-7	NA	TGTGCCAGTAGTATTGCGGACAGTTCCTACGAGCAGTACTTC	CASSIADSSYEQYF
TRBV5-4	NA	TRBJ1-2	few	TGTGCCAGCAGCTTGGGAGTAGGAGACTATGGCTACACCTTC	CASSLGVGDYGYTF
TRBV10-3	TRBD2	TRBJ2-7	many	TGTGCCATCAGCCCGACTAGCGAACGACCCGAGCAGTACTTC	CAISPTSERPEQYF
TRBV7-9	TRBD2	TRBJ2-5	many	TGTGCCAGCAGCTTGATCGGGAGGGCCGCAGAGACCCAGTACTTC	CASSLIGRAAETQYF
TRBV20-1	NA	TRBJ1-1	few	TGCAGTCACACCCACCGGCTGAACACTGAAGCTTTCTTT	CSHTHRLNTEAFF
TRBV6-1	TRBD1	TRBJ1-1	once	TGTGCCAGCAGAGCAGGGGGCGAGGGGACTGAAGCTTTCTTT	CASRAGGEGTEAFF
TRBV27	TRBD2	TRBJ2-3	few	TGTGCCAGCAGTTTCGGGACTAGCGGGGCCACAGATACGCAGTATTTT	CASSFGTSGATDTQYF